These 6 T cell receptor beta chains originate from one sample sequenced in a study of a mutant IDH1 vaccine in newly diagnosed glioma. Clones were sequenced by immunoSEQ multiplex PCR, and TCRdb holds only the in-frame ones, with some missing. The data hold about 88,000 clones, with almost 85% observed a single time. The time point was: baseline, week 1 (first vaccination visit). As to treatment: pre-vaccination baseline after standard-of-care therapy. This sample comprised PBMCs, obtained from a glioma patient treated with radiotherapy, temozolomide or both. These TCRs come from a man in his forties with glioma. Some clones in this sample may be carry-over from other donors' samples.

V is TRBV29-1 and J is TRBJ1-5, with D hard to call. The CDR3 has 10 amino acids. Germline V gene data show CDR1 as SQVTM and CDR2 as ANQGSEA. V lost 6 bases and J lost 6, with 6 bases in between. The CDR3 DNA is TGCAGCGTAGGGAGTCAGCCCCAGCATTTT. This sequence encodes CSVGSQPQHF. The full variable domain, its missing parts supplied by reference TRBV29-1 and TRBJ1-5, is SAVISQKPSRDICQRGTSLTIQCQVDSQVTMMFWYRQQPGQSLTLIATANQGSEATYESGFVIDKFPISRPNLTFSTLTVSNMSPEDSSIYLCSVGSQPQHFGDGTRLSIL.

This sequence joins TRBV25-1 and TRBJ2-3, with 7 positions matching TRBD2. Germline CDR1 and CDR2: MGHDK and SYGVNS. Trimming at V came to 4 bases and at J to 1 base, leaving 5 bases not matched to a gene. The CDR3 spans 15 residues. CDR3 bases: TGTGCCAGCAGTGGGGCGGGAGCTCGCACAGATACGCAGTATTTT. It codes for CASSGAGARTDTQYF.

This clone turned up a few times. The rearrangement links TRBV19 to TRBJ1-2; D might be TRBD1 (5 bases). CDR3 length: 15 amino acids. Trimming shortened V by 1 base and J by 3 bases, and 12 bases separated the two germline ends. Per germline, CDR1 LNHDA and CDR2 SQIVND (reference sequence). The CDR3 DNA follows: TGTGCCAGTAGTATAGGTAAGGGGATGGACTATGGCTACACCTTC. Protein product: CASSIGKGMDYGYTF.

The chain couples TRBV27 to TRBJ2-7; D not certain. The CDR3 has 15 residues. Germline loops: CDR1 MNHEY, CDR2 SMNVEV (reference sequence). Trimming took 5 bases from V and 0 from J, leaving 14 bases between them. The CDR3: CASSQADRSSYEQYF. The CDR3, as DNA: TGTGCCAGCAGTCAAGCCGACCGGAGCTCCTACGAGCAGTACTTC.

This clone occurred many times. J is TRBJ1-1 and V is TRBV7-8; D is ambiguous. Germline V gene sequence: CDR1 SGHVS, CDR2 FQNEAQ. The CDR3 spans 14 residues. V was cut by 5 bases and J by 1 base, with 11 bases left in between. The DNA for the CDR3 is TGTGCCAGCAGCAGCTGGGCAGGGAACACTGAAGCTTTCTTT. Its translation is CASSSWAGNTEAFF.

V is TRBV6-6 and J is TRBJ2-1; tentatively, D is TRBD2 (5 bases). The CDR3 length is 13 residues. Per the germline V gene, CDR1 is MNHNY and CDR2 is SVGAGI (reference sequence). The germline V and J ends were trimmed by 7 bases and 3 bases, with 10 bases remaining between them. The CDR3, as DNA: TGTGCCAGCACTGGAGGTAACTACAATGAGCAGTTCTTC. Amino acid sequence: CASTGGNYNEQFF.